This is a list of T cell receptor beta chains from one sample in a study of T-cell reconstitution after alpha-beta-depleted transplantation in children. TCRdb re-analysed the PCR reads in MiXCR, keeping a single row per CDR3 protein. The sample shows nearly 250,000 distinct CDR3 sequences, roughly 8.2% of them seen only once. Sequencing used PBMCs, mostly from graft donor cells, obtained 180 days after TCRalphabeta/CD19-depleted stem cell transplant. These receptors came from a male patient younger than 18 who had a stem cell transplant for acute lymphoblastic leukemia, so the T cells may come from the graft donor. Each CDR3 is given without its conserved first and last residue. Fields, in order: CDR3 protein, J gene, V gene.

ASSLSRDLAKNIQY	TRBJ2-4	TRBV12-3/TRBV12-4
AISPGTGYYEQY	TRBJ2-7	TRBV10-3
ASRETSGRPPYEQY	TRBJ2-7	TRBV25-1
ASSVQDYNEQF	TRBJ2-1	TRBV9
ASSPTGPQNTGELF	TRBJ2-2	TRBV5-1
SARMTSGGVADTQY	TRBJ2-3	TRBV20-1
ATSDLSYEQY	TRBJ2-7	TRBV24-1
ASSPNEGLAGGPGEQY	TRBJ2-7	TRBV18
ASSRGLVYNEQF	TRBJ2-1	TRBV19
ASSVSPGQSYEQY	TRBJ2-7	TRBV9
ATSDLPRETNTGELF	TRBJ2-2	TRBV24-1
SAKRAGGGYNEQF	TRBJ2-1	TRBV20-1
ASSLAESYEQY	TRBJ2-7	TRBV11-1
ASSRGSSNTEAF	TRBJ1-1	TRBV5-1
SAWGLPTGTGDSQY	TRBJ2-3	TRBV20-1
ASSTNLNEQF	TRBJ2-1	TRBV28
ASSFHRTSGQETQY	TRBJ2-5	TRBV27
ASSYSKYSPGGYT	TRBJ1-2	TRBV6-5
ASSFGTISYNEQF	TRBJ2-1	TRBV12-3/TRBV12-4
SARGPGGNTEAF	TRBJ1-1	TRBV20-1
ASSLGQGPNEQF	TRBJ2-1	TRBV27
ASSLVGVGTGELF	TRBJ2-2	TRBV11-2
ASTSGDEQF	TRBJ2-1	TRBV12-3/TRBV12-4
ASSLPDRGQDYGYT	TRBJ1-2	TRBV7-2
ASSLSRTGVGEQY	TRBJ2-7	TRBV4-3
AMNSDRGTDTQY	TRBJ2-3	TRBV10-3
ASSFLAGVTDTQY	TRBJ2-3	TRBV5-1
SVEGGFSHEQY	TRBJ2-7	TRBV29-1
SARVYGGQTEAF	TRBJ1-1	TRBV20-1
SASGQGTTAAGYT	TRBJ1-2	TRBV20-1